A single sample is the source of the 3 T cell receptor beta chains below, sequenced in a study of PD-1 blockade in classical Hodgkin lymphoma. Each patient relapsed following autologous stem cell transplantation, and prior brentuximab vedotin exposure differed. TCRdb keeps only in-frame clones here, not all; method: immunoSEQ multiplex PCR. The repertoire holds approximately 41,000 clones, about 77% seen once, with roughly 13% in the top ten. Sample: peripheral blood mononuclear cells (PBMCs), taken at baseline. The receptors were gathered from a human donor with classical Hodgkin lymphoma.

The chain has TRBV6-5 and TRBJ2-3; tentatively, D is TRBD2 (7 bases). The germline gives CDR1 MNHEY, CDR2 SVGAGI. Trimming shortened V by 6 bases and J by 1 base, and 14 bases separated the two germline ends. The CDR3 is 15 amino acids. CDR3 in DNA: TGTGCCAGCAGCCAACCGGGGGGCCGCACAGATACGCAGTATTTT. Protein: CASSQPGGRTDTQYF.

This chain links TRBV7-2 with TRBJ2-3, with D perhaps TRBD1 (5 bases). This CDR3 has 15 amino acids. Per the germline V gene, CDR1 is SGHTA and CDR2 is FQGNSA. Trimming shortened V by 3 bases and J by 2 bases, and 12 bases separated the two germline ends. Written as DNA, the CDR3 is TGTGCCAGCAGCTTGGATGACAGCTACACAGATACGCAGTATTTT. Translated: CASSLDDSYTDTQYF.

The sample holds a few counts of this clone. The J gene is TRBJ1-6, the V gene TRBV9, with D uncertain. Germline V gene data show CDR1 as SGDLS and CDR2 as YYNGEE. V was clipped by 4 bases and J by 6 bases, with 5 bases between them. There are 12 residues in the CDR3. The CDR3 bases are TGTGCCAGCAGCACCAGTAATTCACCCCTCCACTTT. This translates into CASSTSNSPLHF. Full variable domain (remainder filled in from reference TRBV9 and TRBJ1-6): DSGVTQTPKHLITATGQRVTLRCSPRSGDLSVYWYQQSLDQGLQFLIQYYNGEERAKGNILERFSAQQFPDLHSELNLSSLELGDSALYFCASSTSNSPLHFGNGTRLTVT.